This T cell receptor beta chain was sequenced in a study of control samples from healthy donors and cancer patients. Repertoires were generated with immunoSEQ multiplex PCR, while TCRdb's copy carries only in-frame clones and drops some. In the table there are approximately 150,000 clones, roughly 93% of which are singletons. V shed 11 bases, J shed 3 bases, and the junction held 4 bases outside the gene matches. Germline assignment: CDR1 ENHRY and CDR2 SYGVKD. The CDR3 sequence is 12 residues long. The receptor comes from a man aged 18 to 30 in good health. The chain recombines TRBV10-3 with TRBJ2-5; 9 nucleotides align to TRBD1. Material for sequencing was blood. The CDR3 is CAVGDREETQYF. DNA of the CDR3: TGTGCCGTGGGGGACAGGGAAGAGACCCAGTACTTC.